A selection of T cell receptor beta chains follows, all from one sample in a study of molecular identifiers for immune sequencing clone quantification. TCRdb processed the PCR reads anew with MiXCR; each CDR3 protein has one entry. The sample contains about half a million distinct CDR3 sequences, about a fifth of which appear only once. Sequencing used naive CD8+ T cells from blood, with Jurkat cell RNA spiked in. Source of these receptors: a human donor in good health. Some libraries in this study had Jurkat cell RNA spiked in. Each CDR3 is given with its conserved first and last residue. Each record gives: D gene, clone size, V gene, J gene, CDR3 DNA, CDR3 protein. A D gene is named only where the DNA matches it firmly. Size values are once, few and many counts, or a class for expanded clones, and some rows have none.

>TRBD1|few|TRBV4-3|TRBJ2-7
TGCGCCAGCAGCGCCGGGAGGGGACAGGGGTACGAGCAGTACTTC
CASSAGRGQGYEQYF
>.|many|TRBV4-1|TRBJ2-3
TGCGCCAGCAGCCAAGAAAGCCGGACCACAGATACGCAGTATTTT
CASSQESRTTDTQYF
>.|many|TRBV6-2/TRBV6-3|TRBJ1-5
TGTGCCAGCAGTTGGACACAATATAGCAATCAGCCCCAGCATTTT
CASSWTQYSNQPQHF
>TRBD2|.|TRBV4-3|TRBJ2-7
TGCGCCAGCAGCCAAGACATAGCGGGAAGGGGCGAGCAGTACTTC
CASSQDIAGRGEQYF
>.|.|TRBV27|TRBJ2-3
TGTGCCAGCAGTTTAACGACTCCCCGCGGCGCAGATACGCAGTATTTT
CASSLTTPRGADTQYF
>.|many|TRBV4-3|TRBJ2-7
TGCGCCAGCAGCCCTGACGGGGGACCTTACTCCTACGAGCAGTACTTC
CASSPDGGPYSYEQYF
>.|many|TRBV12-3/TRBV12-4|TRBJ2-5
TGTGCCAGCAGCTTAGGTCAAGAGACCCAGTACTTC
CASSLGQETQYF
>.|.|TRBV7-9|TRBJ2-7
TGTGCCAGCAGCTCTCCAGACAGGAGCTACGAGCAGTACTTC
CASSSPDRSYEQYF
>.|few|TRBV20-1|TRBJ2-1
TGCAGTGCTAGAGGACTAGGGTCCTACAATGAGCAGTTCTTC
CSARGLGSYNEQFF
>.|many|TRBV7-8|TRBJ2-3
TGTGCCAGCAGCTGGGGGGGGGGCAGGGCGGATACGCAGTATTTT
CASSWGGGRADTQYF
>.|.|TRBV27|TRBJ2-5
TGTGCCAGCAGAACGATCGGACAGTACCAAGAGACCCAGTACTTC
CASRTIGQYQETQYF
>.|.|TRBV4-1|TRBJ2-2
TGCGCCAGCAGCCAAGGCCCATCGAACACCGGGGAGCTGTTTTTT
CASSQGPSNTGELFF
>.|.|TRBV27|TRBJ2-2
TGTGCCAGCAGTTACGCGTGGGGAACCGGGGAGCTGTTTTTT
CASSYAWGTGELFF
>TRBD1|few|TRBV19|TRBJ1-5
TGTGCCAGCCGGGACAGTACAAGCAATCAGCCCCAGCATTTT
CASRDSTSNQPQHF
>.|.|TRBV7-9|TRBJ1-1
TGTGCCAGCAGCTCGTCGCAGGGATACACTGAAGCTTTCTTT
CASSSSQGYTEAFF
>.|many|TRBV27|TRBJ2-7
TGTGCCAGCAGTCCCCGTGGATCCTACGAGCAGTACTTC
CASSPRGSYEQYF
>.|many|TRBV5-6|TRBJ2-3
TGTGCCAGCAGACCCATAGTCCAGAGCACAGATACGCAGTATTTT
CASRPIVQSTDTQYF
>.|few|TRBV24-1|TRBJ2-7
TGTGCCACCAGTGATTTGGTAGGGGGTGAGCAGTACTTC
CATSDLVGGEQYF
>.|few|TRBV6-2/TRBV6-3|TRBJ2-7
TGTGCCAGCTCGACGCCGGCTAGTACTTCGGCCGAGCTCGAGCAGTACTTC
CASSTPASTSAELEQYF
>.|many|TRBV19|TRBJ2-7
TGTGCCAGTAGTATCGGGGCAGTTTCCTACGAGCAGTACTTC
CASSIGAVSYEQYF
>.|.|TRBV2|TRBJ2-7
TGTGCCACCAGGGGACTAACCTACGAGCAGTACTTC
CATRGLTYEQYF
>.|few|TRBV28|TRBJ2-7
TGTGCCAGCAGTATACCAGGGTGGAGGCAGTACTTC
CASSIPGWRQYF
>.|few|TRBV7-9|TRBJ1-5
TGTGCCAGCAGCCCCGGCGGTAATAGCAATCAGCCCCAGCATTTT
CASSPGGNSNQPQHF
>TRBD2|many|TRBV20-1|TRBJ2-7
TGCAGTGCTAGTCGGACTAGTTATTCCTACGAGCAGTACTTC
CSASRTSYSYEQYF
>TRBD1|few|TRBV6-2/TRBV6-3|TRBJ1-1
TGTGCCAGCAGTGACCACCTCGGGACAGGGGAGAACATAGCTTTCTTT
CASSDHLGTGENIAFF
>TRBD1|.|TRBV28|TRBJ2-7
TGTGCCAGCAGAACTAACTTTCCCGGGACAGGGTTCTACGAGCAGTACTTC
CASRTNFPGTGFYEQYF
>TRBD1|many|TRBV28|TRBJ1-2
TGTGCCAGCAGTTTTTTTCGCACAGGGGGCGTAGAAGGCTACACCTTC
CASSFFRTGGVEGYTF
>.|.|TRBV12-3/TRBV12-4|TRBJ1-5
TGTGTCAGCAGTTTGGGACTCAAGAATCAGCCCCAGCATTTT
CVSSLGLKNQPQHF
>TRBD2|.|TRBV4-3|TRBJ2-7
TGCGCCAGCAGCCAAGATTCACGGGGGGACCCCTACGAGCAGTACTTC
CASSQDSRGDPYEQYF
>.|many|TRBV7-9|TRBJ2-7
TGTGCCAGCAGCAGCCAAGGGTACTCCTACGAGCAGTACTTC
CASSSQGYSYEQYF
>TRBD2|many|TRBV11-2|TRBJ2-5
TGTGCCAGCAGTTCCAATAGCGGGGCAGAGACCCAGTACTTC
CASSSNSGAETQYF
>.|few|TRBV27|TRBJ2-1
TGTGCCAGCAGTTCTTCAGCGGAGAATGAGCAGTTCTTC
CASSSSAENEQFF
>.|.|TRBV6-2/TRBV6-3|TRBJ2-7
TGTGCCAGCAGCCGACACAGGGACGAGCAGTACTTC
CASSRHRDEQYF
>TRBD1|.|TRBV4-3|TRBJ2-1
TGCGCCAGCAGCCTTACACGTACCGGGACAGGGTTAGTCAATGAGCAGTTCTTC
CASSLTRTGTGLVNEQFF
>.|.|TRBV11-2|TRBJ2-1
TGTGCCAGCAGCTTTGCTGGGACCCCTGAGCAGTTCTTC
CASSFAGTPEQFF
>.|many|TRBV3-1|TRBJ2-4
TGTGCCAGCAGCCAAGTTGCAGGGGCCCTGGACATTCAGTACTTC
CASSQVAGALDIQYF
>.|many|TRBV12-3/TRBV12-4|TRBJ1-2
TGTGCCAGCAGCATTATCGGGGAACTATATGGCTACACCTTC
CASSIIGELYGYTF
>.|.|TRBV6-6|TRBJ2-7
TGTGCCAGCACTAAAGGGCAGGGTGGGGCCTACGAGCAGTACTTC
CASTKGQGGAYEQYF
>TRBD1|many|TRBV5-1|TRBJ2-3
TGCGCCAGCGTCTATCAGGGGGTGAGCACAGATACGCAGTATTTT
CASVYQGVSTDTQYF
>TRBD2|few|TRBV30|TRBJ2-7
TGTGCCTGGAGGCGGACTAGCGCCCACGAGCAGTACTTC
CAWRRTSAHEQYF